Following are 19 T cell receptor beta chains from one sample sequenced in a study of blood T cell repertoires in COVID-19. Assay used: immunoSEQ multiplex PCR; TCRdb lists only in-frame clones, some missing. The sample has some 150,000 clones, approximately 86% seen once; the top ten hold roughly 3.4%. The sequenced sample was peripheral blood. The origin of the receptors is a man aged 65 to 79 with acute or convalescent COVID-19.

J is TRBJ2-7 and V is TRBV27; 7 nucleotides agree with TRBD1. CDR1 is MNHEY and CDR2 is SMNVEV in the germline V gene (reference sequence). The CDR3 contains 15 residues. The V and J ends lost 5 bases and 0 bases, in that order; junction bases with no gene match: 7. CDR3 nucleotides: TGTGCCAGCAGTAGGGACAGCTTGAGCTCCTACGAGCAGTACTTC. The encoded protein is CASSRDSLSSYEQYF.

The genes are TRBV28 and TRBJ2-7; D possibly corresponds to TRBD2 (6 bases). V lost 6 bases, J lost 0 bases, and 15 bases lay in between. There are 15 residues in the CDR3. The germline V gene encodes CDR1 MDHEN and CDR2 SYDVKM. CDR3 protein: CASSSDGAGSYEQYF. The CDR3 DNA reads TGTGCCAGCAGCTCCGACGGAGCGGGCTCCTACGAGCAGTACTTC.

V usage is TRBV14 and J usage is TRBJ1-1; D may be TRBD1 (5 bases). The CDR3 has 15 amino acids. Between the trimmed V and J ends, which lost 0 bases and 3 bases, there was a span of 11 bases. Germline lookup yields CDR1 SGHDN and CDR2 FVKESK. The CDR3 sequence is CASSQDPAGHTEAFF. The CDR3 coding sequence is TGTGCCAGCAGCCAAGATCCGGCGGGACACACTGAAGCTTTCTTT.

The gene calls are TRBV2 and TRBJ1-4, with TRBD1 matching over 9 bases. Trimming removed 6 bases from V and 2 bases from J; junction bases left unmatched: 7. This CDR3 spans 16 amino acids. Per germline, CDR1 SNHLY and CDR2 FYNNEI. This CDR3 reads CASRDRGGVTNEKLFF. The CDR3 bases are TGTGCCAGCAGAGACAGGGGGGGGGTTACTAATGAAAAACTGTTTTTT.

The chain links TRBV24-1 to TRBJ2-1, with D unresolved. The CDR3 contains 12 residues. V shed 4 bases and J shed 6 bases, with 6 bases lying between them. Germline values: CDR1 KGHDR, CDR2 SFDVKD. The CDR3 spells CATSDRTNEQFF. The CDR3, as DNA: TGTGCCACCAGTGACAGAACCAATGAGCAGTTCTTC.

The chain combines TRBV12-3 or TRBV12-4 with TRBJ2-7, with D maybe TRBD2 (5 bases). V lost 6 bases, J lost 4 bases, and 7 bases lay in between. The length of the CDR3 is 11 residues. CDR3 nucleotides: TGTGCCAGCAGGGACTTTTACGAGCAGTACTTC. Translating gives CASRDFYEQYF.

This clone was recorded once. The V and J genes are TRBV28 and TRBJ1-5, with a weak D call TRBD1 (6 bases). Trimming left V 5 bases short and J 2 bases short, with 13 bases between. The CDR3 length is 15 residues. Germline V gene sequence: CDR1 MDHEN, CDR2 SYDVKM. The CDR3 protein is CASSDREGGNQPQHF. CDR3 in DNA: TGTGCCAGCAGTGACCGGGAGGGGGGCAATCAGCCCCAGCATTTT.

V gene TRBV7-8 combines with J gene TRBJ1-6, with 10 positions matching TRBD1. This CDR3 has 13 amino acids. Trimming removed 3 bases from V and 14 bases from J; junction bases left unmatched: 4. Germline assignment: CDR1 SGHVS and CDR2 FQNEAQ. The CDR3 nucleotides read TGTGCCAGCAGCTTTCGGGGACAGGGGACCCTCCACTTT. It is translated as CASSFRGQGTLHF.

This chain joins TRBV25-1 and TRBJ1-2, with TRBD1 matching 7 bases. The CDR3 length is 14 residues. Germline V gene sequence: CDR1 MGHDK, CDR2 SYGVNS. V was clipped by 5 bases and J by 3 bases; unmatched bases: 6. The CDR3 nucleotides read TGTGCCAGCAGTAGGCAGGGGGAAGACTATGGCTACACCTTC. It yields the protein CASSRQGEDYGYTF.

The gene calls are TRBV7-2 and TRBJ2-7; TRBD2 agrees at 8 bases. This CDR3 contains 15 residues. Germline trimming cut 7 bases from V and 2 bases from J; bases unmatched to any gene: 10. CDR1 and CDR2 (germline): SGHTA, FQGNSA. For the CDR3, the DNA is TGTGCCAGCAAGGAGGGGGGACTAGTGGCCTACGAGCAGTACTTC. It specifies CASKEGGLVAYEQYF.

The genes are TRBV28 and TRBJ1-4; D is undetermined. V was cut by 1 base and J by 5 bases, with 11 bases left in between. The CDR3 consists of 15 residues. Germline V gene sequence: CDR1 MDHEN, CDR2 SYDVKM. The CDR3 DNA reads as TGTGCCAGCAGTTTATCCGGGGTAATCAATGAAAAACTGTTTTTT. Its translation is CASSLSGVINEKLFF. The full variable domain, rest sourced from reference TRBV28 and TRBJ1-4, is DVKVTQSSRYLVKRTGEKVFLECVQDMDHENMFWYRQDPGLGLRLIYFSYDVKMKEKGDIPEGYSVSREKKERFSLILESASTNQTSMYLCASSLSGVINEKLFFGSGTQLSVL.

This clone was picked up a small number of times. The CDR3 reads CASSPSDRGLGEQYF. The CDR3 nucleotides are TGTGCCAGCAGCCCTTCGGATAGGGGGTTGGGGGAGCAGTACTTC. This rearrangement joins TRBV5-8 to TRBJ2-7, with a possible D match to TRBD1 (6 bases). The CDR3 length is 15 residues. The germline CDR1 and CDR2 sequences are SGHTS and YDEGEE. V dropped 4 bases and J dropped 7 bases, with 21 bases sitting between them.

The rearrangement uses TRBV5-8 and TRBJ1-1; no firm D call. The CDR3 has 13 residues. The V end was cut by 5 bases, the J end by 1 base, with 9 bases between. The germline gives CDR1 SGHTS, CDR2 YDEGEE. Here the CDR3 DNA reads TGTGCCAGCAGGCTCAGCGGGAACACTGAAGCTTTCTTT. Translation gives CASRLSGNTEAFF. Combining the CDR3 with reference TRBV5-8 and TRBJ1-1 gives the whole variable domain EAGVTQSPTHLIKTRGQQATLRCSPISGHTSVYWYQQALGLGLQFLLWYDEGEERNRGNFPPRFSGRQFPNYSSELNVNALELEDSALYLCASRLSGNTEAFFGQGTRLTVV.

The V gene is TRBV6-6, the J gene TRBJ2-2; D is perhaps TRBD1 (6 bases). Trimming removed 5 bases from V and 0 bases from J, with 16 bases in between. Germline V CDR1 and CDR2: MNHNY, SVGAGI (reference sequence). There are 17 residues in the CDR3. The chain's CDR3 is CASSPVGTPTNTGELFF. The CDR3 DNA reads TGTGCCAGCAGTCCTGTGGGGACACCTACGAACACCGGGGAGCTGTTTTTT.

The chain has TRBV7-2 and TRBJ2-3, with 15 bases fitting TRBD2. CDR1 is SGHTA and CDR2 is FQGNSA in the germline V gene. V lost 0 bases, J lost 4 bases, and 2 bases stayed unmatched. The CDR3 is 17 amino acids. In DNA, the CDR3 is TGTGCCAGCAGCTTAGCCCGGACTAGCGGGAGGGCAGATACGCAGTATTTT. Amino acid sequence: CASSLARTSGRADTQYF. The variable domain in full, completed from reference TRBV7-2 and TRBJ2-3, reads GAGVSQSPSNKVTEKGKDVELRCDPISGHTALYWYRQSLGQGLEFLIYFQGNSAPDKSGLPSDRFSAERTGGSVSTLTIQRTQQEDSAVYLCASSLARTSGRADTQYFGPGTRLTVL.

The chain carries TRBV5-6 and TRBJ1-1, with 10 bases fitting TRBD1. V lost 5 bases to trimming and J lost 5 bases; unmatched junction nucleotides: 6. The CDR3 spans 14 residues. Germline values: CDR1 SGHDT, CDR2 YYEEEE. In nucleotides, the CDR3 is TGTGCCAGCAGAAGAGGACAGGGGGGAACTGAAGCTTTCTTT. Translated: CASRRGQGGTEAFF.

This chain uses TRBV6-6 with TRBJ1-3, with 9 bases lining up with TRBD1. The CDR3 extends over 16 amino acids. The germline V gene encodes CDR1 MNHNY and CDR2 SVGAGI (reference sequence). Trimming removed 6 bases from V and 0 bases from J; junction bases left unmatched: 6. The CDR3 spells CASSRTGAISGNTIYF. The CDR3 region has the DNA TGTGCCAGCAGCCGGACAGGGGCGATCTCTGGAAACACCATATATTTT.

A note on this clone: Different DNA sequences within this sample yield the same CDR3. The rearrangement joins TRBV29-1 to TRBJ2-5; tentative D call: TRBD2 (5 bases). Germline V gene lookup returns CDR1 SQVTM and CDR2 ANQGSEA. Trimming pared 7 bases from V and 4 bases from J, leaving 10 bases between. The CDR3 consists of 11 residues. In nucleotides, the CDR3 is TGCAGCGGAGGAGGAACAGAGACCCAGTACTTC. This codes for CSGGGTETQYF.

This chain joins TRBV5-1 and TRBJ1-2; D is undetermined. The CDR3 covers 15 residues. CDR1 and CDR2 (germline): SGHRS, YFSETQ. The V and J ends lost 4 bases and 7 bases respectively, with 20 bases between them. The CDR3, as DNA: TGCGCCAGCAGCCCCGGTGGATCCGCGCGGGTTGGCTACACCTTC. This gives the protein CASSPGGSARVGYTF. The whole variable domain, remainder taken from reference TRBV5-1 and TRBJ1-2, is KAGVTQTPRYLIKTRGQQVTLSCSPISGHRSVSWYQQTPGQGLQFLFEYFSETQRNKGNFPGRFSGRQFSNSRSEMNVSTLELGDSALYLCASSPGGSARVGYTFGSGTRLTVV.